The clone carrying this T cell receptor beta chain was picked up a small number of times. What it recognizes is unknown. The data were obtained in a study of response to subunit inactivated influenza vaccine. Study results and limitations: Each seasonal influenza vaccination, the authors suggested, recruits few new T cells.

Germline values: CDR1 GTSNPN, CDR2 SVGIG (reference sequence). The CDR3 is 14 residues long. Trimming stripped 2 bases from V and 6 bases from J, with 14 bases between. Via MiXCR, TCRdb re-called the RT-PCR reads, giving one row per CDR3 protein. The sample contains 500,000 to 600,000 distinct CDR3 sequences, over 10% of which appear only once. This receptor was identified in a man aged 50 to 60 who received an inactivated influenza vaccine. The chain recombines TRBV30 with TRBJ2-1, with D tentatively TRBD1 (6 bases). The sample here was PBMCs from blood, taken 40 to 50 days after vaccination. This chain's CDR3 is CAWSQNTGRNEQFF. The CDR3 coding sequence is TGTGCCTGGAGTCAAAACACAGGGCGCAATGAGCAGTTCTTC.